The entry that follows covers one T cell receptor beta chain sequence. These data originate in a study of cytomegalovirus exposure and HLA in healthy donors. Clones were read by immunoSEQ multiplex PCR, and TCRdb kept only the in-frame ones, dropping some. The table lists roughly 120,000 clones, about 82% of them singletons, with approximately 4.9% in the top ten. This CDR3 has 18 amino acids. V lost 5 bases and J 6 bases, leaving 29 bases between the germline ends. Germline V gene lookup returns CDR1 SGHAT and CDR2 FQNNGV. Sample: PBMCs. The receptor's source is a man younger than 35 in good health and CMV-seronegative. The rearrangement uses TRBV11-2 and TRBJ2-7, with TRBD1 as a possible D gene (6 bases). The DNA of the CDR3 is TGTGCCAGCAGCCCAAAACCGACAGGTTTGGGATGGGGGTTCGAGCAGTACTTC. It specifies CASSPKPTGLGWGFEQYF.